The 16 T cell receptor beta chains below come from one sample, sequenced in a study of T cell responses to AZD1222 COVID-19 vaccine (dated by TCRdb to 2020 to 2022). What this sample's time point label stands for: about 28 days (+/-7) after the second vaccine dose. Receptor libraries were prepared by the immunoSEQ multiplex PCR assay. TCRdb re-hosts the immuneACCESS table, in-frame sequences only. Its copies lack some clones; in the studies checked, an unresolved V gene accounts for under half of them, and the cause for the rest is not known. Recorded for this sample are around 200,000 clones; 94% of them occurred a single time. In total, the top ten clones hold 1.5% to 2% of the sample. Specimen: peripheral blood, collected 28 days after the second AZD1222 dose. These receptors came from an adult who received the AZD1222 COVID-19 vaccine.

The rearrangement uses TRBV19 and TRBJ1-1; D is uncertain. The V gene's germline CDR1 is LNHDA and CDR2 SQIVND (reference sequence). V was clipped by 4 bases and J by 4 bases, with 16 bases between them. The CDR3 runs 15 residues. This CDR3 is CASSTLDGRGTEAFF. For the CDR3, the DNA is TGTGCCAGTAGTACACTAGACGGACGCGGCACTGAAGCTTTCTTT. Together with reference TRBV19 and TRBJ1-1, the CDR3 gives the full variable domain: DGGITQSPKYLFRKEGQNVTLSCEQNLNHDAMYWYRQDPGQGLRLIYYSQIVNDFQKGDIAEGYSVSREKKESFPLTVTSAQKNPTAFYLCASSTLDGRGTEAFFGQGTRLTVV.

This clone was seen just once. The rearrangement links TRBV7-8 to TRBJ1-1; tentatively, D is TRBD1 (5 bases). The V end lost 5 bases, the J end lost 3 bases, and 16 bases lay between the germline ends. CDR3 size: 15 residues. Germline loops: CDR1 SGHVS, CDR2 FQNEAQ. The CDR3: CASSTAGARDTEAFF. CDR3 nucleotide sequence: TGTGCCAGCAGCACCGCTGGGGCAAGGGACACTGAAGCTTTCTTT.

This sequence joins TRBV18 and TRBJ2-3, with 13 bases that match TRBD2. There are 16 residues in the CDR3. With V trimmed by 2 bases and J by 2 bases, 1 base remained unmatched. Germline V gives CDR1 KGHSH, CDR2 LQKENI. The CDR3 region has the DNA TGTGCCAGCTCACCAGGACTAGCGGGGGCCACAGATACGCAGTATTTT. Encoded protein: CASSPGLAGATDTQYF.

The chain employs TRBV5-5 and TRBJ1-4; D is possibly TRBD1 (5 bases). Between the trimmed V and J ends, which lost 4 bases and 4 bases, there was a span of 11 bases. Germline V CDR1 and CDR2: SGHKS, YYEKEE (reference sequence). The CDR3 is 14 residues long. This CDR3 reads CASSAGDSNEKLFF. Here the CDR3 DNA reads TGTGCCAGCAGCGCCGGTGACAGTAATGAAAAACTGTTTTTT.

This chain joins TRBV29-1 and TRBJ2-7; 8 bases line up with TRBD1. J lost 3 bases, V lost 5 bases, and 6 bases had no gene match. The CDR3 has 13 residues. The V gene's germline CDR1 is SQVTM and CDR2 ANQGSEA. The CDR3 sequence: CSVLSGQDYEQYF. The CDR3 DNA follows: TGCAGCGTTCTGTCGGGACAGGACTACGAGCAGTACTTC.

This clone has just a few counts. This chain links TRBV28 with TRBJ1-1, with TRBD1 matching over 8 bases. Germline CDR1 and CDR2: MDHEN and SYDVKM. V shed 5 bases and J 4 bases; nucleotides not matched to a gene: 3. The CDR3 extends over 13 amino acids. The DNA of the CDR3 is TGTGCCAGCAGTCCCCAGGGGGCCACTGAAGCTTTCTTT. Its translation is CASSPQGATEAFF. The complete variable domain, with remaining parts taken from reference TRBV28 and TRBJ1-1, reads DVKVTQSSRYLVKRTGEKVFLECVQDMDHENMFWYRQDPGLGLRLIYFSYDVKMKEKGDIPEGYSVSREKKERFSLILESASTNQTSMYLCASSPQGATEAFFGQGTRLTVV.

The chain couples TRBV21-1 to TRBJ2-3; the D call TRBD2 from the table was never checked on the DNA. TRBV21-1 has pseudogene status. This CDR3 has 15 amino acids. The CDR3 reads CASTSMGGGVNTQYF. The CDR3 bases are TGTGCCAGCACCTCGATGGGCGGGGGGGTAAATACGCAGTATTTT.

This chain uses TRBV4-1 with TRBJ2-2; D perhaps matches TRBD1 (6 bases). The germline V gene encodes CDR1 MGHRA and CDR2 YSYEKL. The germline V and J ends were trimmed by 5 bases and 0 bases, with 10 bases remaining between them. The CDR3 extends over 15 amino acids. This CDR3 reads CASSIRGTNTGELFF. In nucleotides, the CDR3 is TGCGCCAGCAGCATTAGGGGGACGAACACCGGGGAGCTGTTTTTT.

This clone showed up just once. The V gene is TRBV28, the J gene TRBJ2-6; weak D call: TRBD1 (6 bases). The V end was cut by 4 bases, the J end by 0 bases, with 13 bases between. The CDR3 has 17 amino acids. The V gene's germline CDR1 is MDHEN and CDR2 SYDVKM. CDR3 nucleotide sequence: TGTGCCAGCAGTTCATATACAGGGAGCTCTGGGGCCAACGTCCTGACTTTC. It yields the protein CASSSYTGSSGANVLTF. The full variable domain, in which reference TRBV28 and TRBJ2-6 provide the parts outside the CDR3, is DVKVTQSSRYLVKRTGEKVFLECVQDMDHENMFWYRQDPGLGLRLIYFSYDVKMKEKGDIPEGYSVSREKKERFSLILESASTNQTSMYLCASSSYTGSSGANVLTFGAGSRLTVL.

Worth noting for this clone: Other DNA sequences in this specimen translate into the identical CDR3. The chain has TRBV9 and TRBJ1-1; TRBD1 matches at 8 bases. Trimming removed 2 bases from V and 5 bases from J; junction bases left unmatched: 5. The CDR3 has 14 residues. The germline CDR1 and CDR2 sequences are SGDLS and YYNGEE. CDR3 sequence: CASSVGQGNTEAFF. DNA for the CDR3: TGTGCCAGCAGCGTCGGACAGGGAAATACTGAAGCTTTCTTT.

The table lists this clone with a few counts. The chain carries TRBV27 and TRBJ2-7, with D perhaps matching TRBD1 (6 bases). CDR3 length: 13 residues. V was cut by 5 bases and J by 3 bases, with 11 bases left in between. The germline V gene has CDR1 MNHEY and CDR2 SMNVEV (reference sequence). CDR3 amino acids: CASSISTGYEQYF. For the CDR3, the DNA is TGTGCCAGCAGTATCTCGACAGGCTACGAGCAGTACTTC.

V and J are TRBV28 and TRBJ2-7; 10 bases match TRBD1. CDR3 length: 16 residues. Germline trimming cut 3 bases from V and 5 bases from J; bases unmatched to any gene: 10. Germline V gives CDR1 MDHEN, CDR2 SYDVKM. The CDR3 bases are TGTGCCAGCAGTTTGTCCGGGACAGGGGTTTTCGACGAGCAGTACTTC. Residues: CASSLSGTGVFDEQYF.

The rearrangement uses TRBV4-3 and TRBJ2-5, with no clear D. The V end lost 1 base, the J end lost 1 base, and 7 bases lay between the germline ends. The CDR3 consists of 14 residues. Germline V gives CDR1 LGHNA, CDR2 YSLEER. The CDR3 sequence is CASSQAGVQETQYF. CDR3 DNA: TGCGCCAGCAGCCAAGCCGGAGTCCAAGAGACCCAGTACTTC.

This clone was recorded only once. The V call is TRBV20-1, the J call TRBJ1-5; D call uncertain. There are 13 residues in the CDR3. Germline CDR1 and CDR2: DFQATT and SNEGSKA (reference sequence). The V and J ends lost 3 bases and 3 bases respectively, with 9 bases between them. This chain's CDR3 is CSASVRNNQPQHF. The CDR3 DNA reads as TGCAGTGCTAGTGTCAGAAACAATCAGCCCCAGCATTTT.

The V and J genes are TRBV6-6 and TRBJ1-5, with D tentatively TRBD1 (6 bases). Trimming removed 5 bases at V and 7 bases at J, with 15 bases between. The CDR3 totals 14 residues. The germline gives CDR1 MNHNY, CDR2 SVGAGI (reference sequence). The CDR3 reads CASSPDRGYQPQHF. DNA of the CDR3: TGTGCCAGCAGTCCGGACAGAGGTTACCAGCCCCAGCATTTT.

In nucleotides, the CDR3 is TGCAGCGTTGAACCCGTCAACACCGGGGAGCTGTTTTTT. Its protein is CSVEPVNTGELFF. The rearrangement joins TRBV29-1 to TRBJ2-2; D is uncertain. The length of the CDR3 is 13 residues. The germline V and J ends were trimmed by 2 bases and 2 bases, with 6 bases remaining between them. The germline gives CDR1 SQVTM, CDR2 ANQGSEA.